A selection of T cell receptor beta chains follows, all from one sample in a study of blood T cell repertoires in COVID-19. The assay was immunoSEQ multiplex PCR, and TCRdb's table has in-frame clones only and misses some. The table lists 150,000 to 200,000 clones, roughly 90% of them singletons. The source material was peripheral blood. The receptors were sampled from a man aged 55 to 70 with acute or convalescent COVID-19. Each CDR3 is given with its conserved first and last residue. The order of the fields is D gene, J gene, V gene, clone size, CDR3 protein, CDR3 DNA. The D gene is left open where the match is weak. Some rows mark clone size as missing; the rest say once, few, many or name a class of expanded clone.

D gene: TRBD1; J gene: TRBJ1-1; V gene: TRBV5-1; clone size: .; CDR3 protein: CASSIIPRQGIKAEAFF; CDR3 DNA: TGCGCCAGCAGCATTATACCCCGACAGGGGATAAAGGCTGAAGCTTTCTTT
D gene: .; J gene: TRBJ2-1; V gene: TRBV7-9; clone size: .; CDR3 protein: CASSLARRAYNEQFF; CDR3 DNA: TGTGCCAGCAGCTTAGCTCGCAGGGCCTACAATGAGCAGTTCTTC
D gene: .; J gene: TRBJ1-6; V gene: TRBV5-6; clone size: .; CDR3 protein: CASSNRQTNSPLHF; CDR3 DNA: TGTGCCAGCAGCAATAGACAGACGAATTCACCCCTCCACTTT
D gene: TRBD1; J gene: TRBJ1-2; V gene: TRBV19; clone size: once; CDR3 protein: CAVRTGGSKGYGYTF; CDR3 DNA: TGTGCCGTCAGGACAGGGGGATCTAAGGGCTATGGCTACACCTTC
D gene: TRBD1; J gene: TRBJ2-1; V gene: TRBV3-1/TRBV3-2; clone size: .; CDR3 protein: CASSQHGTGRDNEQFF; CDR3 DNA: TGTGCCAGCAGCCAACATGGGACAGGGAGAGACAATGAGCAGTTCTTC
D gene: .; J gene: TRBJ1-6; V gene: TRBV25-1; clone size: .; CDR3 protein: CASSAFGEVNSPLHF; CDR3 DNA: TGTGCCAGCAGTGCCTTCGGGGAGGTAAATTCACCCCTCCACTTT
D gene: .; J gene: TRBJ2-7; V gene: TRBV4-3; clone size: .; CDR3 protein: CASSQNAGYEQYF; CDR3 DNA: TGCGCCAGCAGCCAAAACGCAGGGTACGAGCAGTACTTC
D gene: TRBD1; J gene: TRBJ2-1; V gene: TRBV5-1; clone size: .; CDR3 protein: CASSLALGQVAEQFF; CDR3 DNA: TGCGCCAGCAGCTTGGCCTTGGGACAGGTTGCTGAGCAGTTCTTC
D gene: .; J gene: TRBJ1-2; V gene: TRBV19; clone size: .; CDR3 protein: CATGQGPGGYTF; CDR3 DNA: TGTGCCACGGGCCAGGGGCCGGGTGGCTACACCTTC
D gene: .; J gene: TRBJ2-7; V gene: TRBV18; clone size: .; CDR3 protein: CASSPYAGGGEQYF; CDR3 DNA: TGTGCCAGCTCACCATACGCAGGAGGAGGCGAGCAGTACTTC
D gene: .; J gene: TRBJ1-5; V gene: TRBV2; clone size: .; CDR3 protein: CASRQGGEWESWEPQHF; CDR3 DNA: TGTGCCAGCCGCCAGGGAGGGGAGTGGGAATCGTGGGAGCCCCAGCATTTT
D gene: .; J gene: TRBJ2-7; V gene: TRBV6-1; clone size: .; CDR3 protein: CASSERGGQSYEQYF; CDR3 DNA: TGTGCCAGCAGTGAAAGAGGAGGGCAATCCTACGAGCAGTACTTC
D gene: TRBD2; J gene: TRBJ2-1; V gene: TRBV5-1; clone size: .; CDR3 protein: CASSLAGGREQFF; CDR3 DNA: TGCGCCAGCAGCTTGGCGGGGGGGCGGGAGCAGTTCTTC
D gene: .; J gene: TRBJ2-3; V gene: TRBV5-4; clone size: .; CDR3 protein: CASSPGQSTDTQYF; CDR3 DNA: TGTGCCAGCAGCCCCGGACAGAGCACAGATACGCAGTATTTT
D gene: .; J gene: TRBJ1-4; V gene: TRBV19; clone size: .; CDR3 protein: CASSSGPGRGLLREKLFF; CDR3 DNA: TGTGCCAGTAGTAGCGGGCCGGGACGGGGACTTCTGCGGGAAAAACTGTTTTTT
D gene: .; J gene: TRBJ2-6; V gene: TRBV4-1; clone size: .; CDR3 protein: CASSQDGGANVLTF; CDR3 DNA: TGCGCCAGCAGCCAAGACGGGGGGGCCAACGTCCTGACTTTC
D gene: TRBD2; J gene: TRBJ2-1; V gene: TRBV4-1; clone size: .; CDR3 protein: CASRKMGGAYNEQFF; CDR3 DNA: TGCGCCAGCAGGAAGATGGGGGGGGCCTACAATGAGCAGTTCTTC
D gene: TRBD1; J gene: TRBJ1-2; V gene: TRBV18; clone size: .; CDR3 protein: CASSTGTVYGYTF; CDR3 DNA: TGTGCCAGCTCAACTGGGACAGTCTATGGCTACACCTTC
D gene: .; J gene: TRBJ1-5; V gene: TRBV6-5; clone size: .; CDR3 protein: CASRGVDGNQPQHF; CDR3 DNA: TGTGCCAGCAGAGGGGTGGACGGCAATCAGCCCCAGCATTTT
D gene: TRBD2; J gene: TRBJ2-3; V gene: TRBV7-2; clone size: .; CDR3 protein: CASSLEGTSGGITDTQYF; CDR3 DNA: TGTGCCAGCAGCTTAGAGGGTACTAGCGGGGGTATCACAGATACGCAGTATTTT
D gene: TRBD1; J gene: TRBJ2-7; V gene: TRBV19; clone size: few; CDR3 protein: CASSPGDRSSYEQYF; CDR3 DNA: TGTGCCAGTAGTCCGGGGGACAGGAGCTCCTACGAGCAGTACTTC
D gene: .; J gene: TRBJ1-4; V gene: TRBV7-2; clone size: few; CDR3 protein: CASSLSYRGTNEKLFF; CDR3 DNA: TGTGCCAGCAGCTTATCTTACCGGGGAACTAATGAAAAACTGTTTTTT
D gene: .; J gene: TRBJ2-3; V gene: TRBV11-3; clone size: .; CDR3 protein: CASSLETGDTQYF; CDR3 DNA: TGTGCCAGCAGCTTAGAAACGGGGGATACGCAGTATTTT
D gene: .; J gene: TRBJ1-5; V gene: TRBV10-2; clone size: .; CDR3 protein: CASGPGFQPQHF; CDR3 DNA: TGCGCCAGCGGCCCCGGGTTCCAGCCCCAGCATTTT
D gene: .; J gene: TRBJ2-7; V gene: TRBV5-1; clone size: .; CDR3 protein: CASSKTPSDYEQYF; CDR3 DNA: TGCGCCAGCAGCAAAACACCCAGCGACTACGAGCAGTACTTC
D gene: TRBD2; J gene: TRBJ2-1; V gene: TRBV29-1; clone size: few; CDR3 protein: CSVSGTVYNEQFF; CDR3 DNA: TGCAGCGTGAGCGGGACCGTCTACAATGAGCAGTTCTTC
D gene: .; J gene: TRBJ1-4; V gene: TRBV7-9; clone size: .; CDR3 protein: CASSLGQNNEKLFF; CDR3 DNA: TGTGCCAGCAGCTTAGGCCAGAATAATGAAAAACTGTTTTTT
D gene: .; J gene: TRBJ1-1; V gene: TRBV11-2; clone size: .; CDR3 protein: CASSRGTEAFF; CDR3 DNA: TGTGCCAGCAGCCGGGGAACTGAAGCTTTCTTT
D gene: .; J gene: TRBJ2-3; V gene: TRBV7-9; clone size: .; CDR3 protein: CASSSDRRLDTQYF; CDR3 DNA: TGTGCCAGCAGCTCAGACAGACGACTAGATACGCAGTATTTT
D gene: .; J gene: TRBJ1-2; V gene: TRBV7-9; clone size: .; CDR3 protein: CASSANRGGHGYTF; CDR3 DNA: TGTGCCAGCAGCGCCAATCGGGGGGGGCATGGCTACACCTTC
D gene: .; J gene: TRBJ2-3; V gene: TRBV6-4; clone size: .; CDR3 protein: CASSDRGSPGDTQYF; CDR3 DNA: TGTGCCAGCAGTGACAGGGGGTCCCCGGGAGATACGCAGTATTTT
D gene: .; J gene: TRBJ1-2; V gene: TRBV5-1; clone size: .; CDR3 protein: CASSLDRSRDGYTF; CDR3 DNA: TGCGCCAGCAGCTTGGACAGGTCCCGGGATGGCTACACCTTC
D gene: .; J gene: TRBJ1-1; V gene: TRBV19; clone size: once; CDR3 protein: CASSIADTNTEAFF; CDR3 DNA: TGTGCCAGTAGTATCGCGGACACTAACACTGAAGCTTTCTTT
D gene: .; J gene: TRBJ2-7; V gene: TRBV6-1; clone size: .; CDR3 protein: CASSYLGQYYEQYF; CDR3 DNA: TGTGCCAGCAGCTACCTCGGACAGTACTACGAGCAGTACTTC
D gene: .; J gene: TRBJ2-7; V gene: TRBV6-1; clone size: .; CDR3 protein: CASSENLSYEQYF; CDR3 DNA: TGTGCCAGCAGTGAGAACCTATCCTACGAGCAGTACTTC
D gene: TRBD2; J gene: TRBJ2-7; V gene: TRBV7-4; clone size: .; CDR3 protein: CASSLLGAGPRFHYEQYF; CDR3 DNA: TGTGCCAGCAGCCTACTCGGAGCGGGGCCACGATTCCATTACGAGCAGTACTTC
D gene: TRBD1; J gene: TRBJ1-5; V gene: TRBV15; clone size: .; CDR3 protein: CATSRDTGGHQPQHF; CDR3 DNA: TGTGCCACCAGCAGAGACACAGGGGGTCATCAGCCCCAGCATTTT
D gene: TRBD1; J gene: TRBJ2-2; V gene: TRBV6-5; clone size: .; CDR3 protein: CASRDGTGGRELFF; CDR3 DNA: TGTGCCAGCAGGGACGGGACAGGGGGCCGGGAGCTGTTTTTT
D gene: TRBD1; J gene: TRBJ1-1; V gene: TRBV2; clone size: .; CDR3 protein: CASSARTGNTEAFF; CDR3 DNA: TGTGCCAGCAGTGCTAGGACAGGGAACACTGAAGCTTTCTTT
D gene: .; J gene: TRBJ1-2; V gene: TRBV19; clone size: .; CDR3 protein: CASSRSMGAANYGYTF; CDR3 DNA: TGTGCCAGTAGCAGATCTATGGGGGCAGCTAACTATGGCTACACCTTC
D gene: .; J gene: TRBJ2-7; V gene: TRBV6-5; clone size: .; CDR3 protein: CASSRTSSYEQYF; CDR3 DNA: TGTGCCAGCAGTCGGACATCCTCCTACGAGCAGTACTTC
D gene: .; J gene: TRBJ1-1; V gene: TRBV6-5; clone size: .; CDR3 protein: CASRPPGNTEAFF; CDR3 DNA: TGTGCCAGCAGGCCCCCGGGGAACACTGAAGCTTTCTTT
D gene: .; J gene: TRBJ1-1; V gene: TRBV6-2/TRBV6-3; clone size: .; CDR3 protein: CASSLRVPADGTEAFF; CDR3 DNA: TGTGCCAGCAGCCTCCGGGTCCCGGCCGATGGCACTGAAGCTTTCTTT
D gene: .; J gene: TRBJ2-3; V gene: TRBV19; clone size: .; CDR3 protein: CASRGRRTDTQYF; CDR3 DNA: TGTGCCAGTAGGGGCAGGCGCACAGATACGCAGTATTTT
D gene: TRBD1; J gene: TRBJ1-2; V gene: TRBV6-5; clone size: once; CDR3 protein: CASSYSVGQAGGYTF; CDR3 DNA: TGTGCCAGCAGCTATTCCGTCGGACAGGCAGGAGGCTACACCTTC
D gene: .; J gene: TRBJ2-6; V gene: TRBV18; clone size: .; CDR3 protein: CASSPVVSGATGANVLTF; CDR3 DNA: TGTGCCAGCTCACCCGTCGTTTCAGGGGCGACTGGGGCCAACGTCCTGACTTTC
D gene: .; J gene: TRBJ1-1; V gene: TRBV12-3/TRBV12-4; clone size: .; CDR3 protein: CASSYRNRVFF; CDR3 DNA: TGTGCCAGCAGTTATAGAAACCGGGTTTTCTTT
D gene: TRBD2; J gene: TRBJ2-3; V gene: TRBV5-1; clone size: .; CDR3 protein: CASRQRGGSGSDTQYF; CDR3 DNA: TGCGCCAGCAGACAGCGGGGGGGCTCCGGTTCCGATACGCAGTATTTT
D gene: .; J gene: TRBJ2-7; V gene: TRBV19; clone size: .; CDR3 protein: CASSRGASTYEQYF; CDR3 DNA: TGTGCCAGTAGCAGGGGGGCCAGCACCTACGAGCAGTACTTC
D gene: TRBD1; J gene: TRBJ2-1; V gene: TRBV11-2; clone size: .; CDR3 protein: CASSSPGQHNEQFF; CDR3 DNA: TGTGCCAGCAGCTCACCGGGACAGCACAATGAGCAGTTCTTC
D gene: TRBD1; J gene: TRBJ1-1; V gene: TRBV19; clone size: .; CDR3 protein: CASSSGTATEAFF; CDR3 DNA: TGTGCCAGTAGTTCCGGGACAGCAACTGAAGCTTTCTTT
D gene: TRBD2; J gene: TRBJ2-2; V gene: TRBV7-2; clone size: few; CDR3 protein: CASSPLPREAGELFF; CDR3 DNA: TGTGCCAGCAGCCCATTACCCCGGGAGGCCGGGGAGCTGTTTTTT
D gene: TRBD1; J gene: TRBJ1-3; V gene: TRBV29-1; clone size: few; CDR3 protein: CSAADRTGNTIYF; CDR3 DNA: TGCAGCGCGGCGGACAGGACTGGAAACACCATATATTTT